Presented here are 20 T cell receptor beta chains from one specimen sequenced in a study of T cell responses to AZD1222 COVID-19 vaccine. TCRdb keeps only in-frame clones here, not all; method: immunoSEQ multiplex PCR. The data contain about 120,000 clones, roughly nine tenths of them singletons. This material consisted of peripheral blood, taken on day 0 of AZD1222 vaccination. Receptor source: an adult in good health.

This chain uses TRBV29-1 with TRBJ1-2, with 7 bases fitting TRBD1. The CDR3 sequence is 14 residues long. The germline V gene has CDR1 SQVTM and CDR2 ANQGSEA. V gave up 6 bases and J gave up 3 bases; unmatched junction bases: 10. The CDR3 coding sequence is TGCAGCGTGCTAGGGGACAGATTGTACTATGGCTACACCTTC. Protein product: CSVLGDRLYYGYTF.

This sequence joins TRBV29-1 and TRBJ2-7; D is ambiguous. The ends were cut back, 6 bases at V and 3 bases at J, with 15 bases in the middle. CDR1 SQVTM and CDR2 ANQGSEA come from the germline V gene. The CDR3 consists of 13 residues. CDR3 nucleotides: TGCAGCGTGGCAAGGAAGGCAAACTACGAGCAGTACTTC. This translates into CSVARKANYEQYF.

The chain has TRBV9 and TRBJ1-1; 9 bases fit TRBD1. The CDR3 spans 15 residues. Germline trimming cut 0 bases from V and 4 bases from J; bases unmatched to any gene: 4. CDR1 is SGDLS and CDR2 is YYNGEE in the germline V gene. The CDR3 region is CASSVDRTGVTEAFF. The CDR3 nucleotides read TGTGCCAGCAGCGTAGATCGGACAGGGGTCACTGAAGCTTTCTTT.

This clone was seen a few times. Here the CDR3 reads CASRTGGQPQHF. CDR3 nucleotide sequence: TGTGCCAGTAGGACAGGGGGTCAGCCCCAGCATTTT. The chain joins TRBV19 to TRBJ1-5, with TRBD1 identical over 9 bases. CDR3 length: 12 residues. J gave up 6 bases and V 6 bases, and 0 bases lay outside the gene matches. Germline CDR1 LNHDA, CDR2 SQIVND (reference sequence).

J is TRBJ2-1 and V is TRBV9; no clear D. Germline CDR1 and CDR2: SGDLS and YYNGEE. The length of the CDR3 is 15 residues. V lost 0 bases and J lost 0, with 7 bases in between. In DNA form, the CDR3 reads TGTGCCAGCAGCGTAGCGAGTAGCTCCTACAATGAGCAGTTCTTC. Residues: CASSVASSSYNEQFF.

The chain couples TRBV11-2 to TRBJ1-2; D ambiguous. Germline CDR1 reads SGHAT; CDR2 reads FQNNGV. The CDR3 is 13 residues long. V lost 5 bases and J 0 bases, leaving 7 bases between the germline ends. The CDR3 reads CASSRMPNYGYTF. The CDR3 nucleotides read TGTGCCAGCAGCCGGATGCCTAACTATGGCTACACCTTC. Supplemented by reference TRBV11-2 and TRBJ1-2, the full variable domain reads EAGVAQSPRYKIIEKRQSVAFWCNPISGHATLYWYQQILGQGPKLLIQFQNNGVVDDSQLPKDRFSAERLKGVDSTLKIQPAKLEDSAVYLCASSRMPNYGYTFGSGTRLTVV.

The CDR3 loop is CASSPTGFYGYTF. CDR3 sequence (DNA): TGCGCCAGCAGCCCGACAGGGTTCTATGGCTACACCTTC. This rearrangement joins TRBV5-1 to TRBJ1-2, with 7 bases identical to TRBD1. J lost 4 bases, V lost 4 bases, and 4 bases had no gene match. CDR1 is SGHRS and CDR2 is YFSETQ in the germline V gene. The CDR3 has 13 amino acids. Drawing the rest from reference TRBV5-1 and TRBJ1-2, the complete variable domain is KAGVTQTPRYLIKTRGQQVTLSCSPISGHRSVSWYQQTPGQGLQFLFEYFSETQRNKGNFPGRFSGRQFSNSRSEMNVSTLELGDSALYLCASSPTGFYGYTFGSGTRLTVV.

The chain employs TRBV5-1 and TRBJ2-1; 9 nucleotides agree with TRBD2. The CDR3 totals 15 residues. Germline V gene data show CDR1 as SGHRS and CDR2 as YFSETQ. J lost 4 bases, V lost 0 bases, and 2 bases had no gene match. CDR3 loop: CASSLGTSGYNEQFF. The CDR3 DNA sequence: TGCGCCAGCAGCTTGGGTACTAGCGGGTACAATGAGCAGTTCTTC.

About this clone itself: The same CDR3 also results from other DNA sequences found in this sample. The chain couples TRBV12-3 or TRBV12-4 to TRBJ2-7; D unresolved. The V end was cut by 1 base, the J end by 3 bases, with 1 base between. This CDR3 contains 11 residues. The DNA of the CDR3 is TGTGCCAGCAGTTTAGGCTACGAGCAGTACTTC. Translation: CASSLGYEQYF.

Comment on this clone: This sample also contains other DNA sequences that code for the same CDR3. The chain carries TRBV18 and TRBJ2-7; no definite D call. Germline V lookup: CDR1 KGHSH, CDR2 LQKENI. V was shortened by 3 bases and J by 4 bases, with 7 bases between the two germline ends. This CDR3 has 12 amino acids. The CDR3 here is CASSPGGYEQYF. DNA for the CDR3: TGTGCCAGCTCACCGGGCGGTTACGAGCAGTACTTC.

The DNA for the CDR3 is TGTGCCAGCAGTTACTCGGGAGGTCCTAACTATGGCTACACCTTC. Its translation is CASSYSGGPNYGYTF. V is TRBV6-5 and J is TRBJ1-2; D gene ambiguous. Trimming took off 0 bases at V and 0 bases at J, with 8 bases between the two ends. This CDR3 region has 15 residues. CDR1 and CDR2 from the germline V gene are MNHEY and SVGAGI.

The chain recombines TRBV7-9 with TRBJ1-2, with D perhaps TRBD1 (5 bases). The germline V gene encodes CDR1 SEHNR and CDR2 FQNEAQ (reference sequence). The CDR3 extends over 14 amino acids. The V end was cut by 1 base, the J end by 5 bases, with 11 bases between. The CDR3 reads CASSLVGLGYGYTF. In DNA, the CDR3 is TGTGCCAGCAGCTTAGTGGGGCTCGGGTATGGCTACACCTTC.

V and J are TRBV9 and TRBJ2-5; 9 bases map to TRBD2. CDR1 and CDR2 (germline): SGDLS, YYNGEE. The CDR3 is made up of 18 amino acids. V shed 0 bases and J 2 bases; nucleotides not matched to a gene: 11. The CDR3 here is CASSVVGSGGDVQETQYF. CDR3 in DNA: TGTGCCAGCAGCGTAGTTGGTAGCGGGGGTGACGTTCAAGAGACCCAGTACTTC. Full variable domain (missing parts from reference TRBV9 and TRBJ2-5): DSGVTQTPKHLITATGQRVTLRCSPRSGDLSVYWYQQSLDQGLQFLIQYYNGEERAKGNILERFSAQQFPDLHSELNLSSLELGDSALYFCASSVVGSGGDVQETQYFGPGTRLLVL.

The CDR3 protein is CASSYKTSTAGYTF. The CDR3, as DNA: TGTGCCAGCAGCTACAAGACCTCGACTGCGGGCTACACCTTC. The chain joins TRBV7-9 to TRBJ1-2; the D is unclear. Germline values: CDR1 SEHNR, CDR2 FQNEAQ (reference sequence). The CDR3 sequence is 14 residues long. The V end was cut by 4 bases, the J end by 8 bases, with 17 bases between.

V usage is TRBV30 and J usage is TRBJ1-5; no reliable D call. The CDR3 length is 12 residues. V lost 4 bases and J 6 bases, leaving 10 bases between the germline ends. From germline, CDR1 is GTSNPN and CDR2 SVGIG (reference sequence). CDR3 region: CAWKGEGQPQHF. CDR3 DNA sequence: TGTGCCTGGAAGGGCGAAGGTCAGCCCCAGCATTTT.

Written as DNA, the CDR3 is TGTGCCAGTGGGGAGCGGGGGACAGGGGGCTACAATCAGCCCCAGCATTTT. Protein product: CASGERGTGGYNQPQHF. The rearrangement links TRBV19 to TRBJ1-5; 12 positions match TRBD1. V was clipped by 8 bases and J by 3 bases; unmatched bases: 11. CDR3 size: 17 residues. The germline V gene encodes CDR1 LNHDA and CDR2 SQIVND (reference sequence). The full variable domain, its missing parts supplied by reference TRBV19 and TRBJ1-5, is DGGITQSPKYLFRKEGQNVTLSCEQNLNHDAMYWYRQDPGQGLRLIYYSQIVNDFQKGDIAEGYSVSREKKESFPLTVTSAQKNPTAFYLCASGERGTGGYNQPQHFGDGTRLSIL.

The V call is TRBV27, the J call TRBJ2-7, with D maybe TRBD1 (6 bases). CDR1 is MNHEY, CDR2 SMNVEV, per germline (reference sequence). The V end was cut by 2 bases, the J end by 9 bases, with 17 bases between. The CDR3 consists of 14 residues. The CDR3 coding sequence is TGTGCCAGCAGTTTACCTGGAAACTTACAGGGGCAGTACTTC. This gives the protein CASSLPGNLQGQYF.

The chain couples TRBV4-3 to TRBJ2-7; D remains ambiguous. Germline CDR1 reads LGHNA; CDR2 reads YSLEER. Trimming stripped 0 bases from V and 0 bases from J, with 9 bases between. The CDR3 has 15 residues. The CDR3 protein is CASSQDHVSSYEQYF. For the CDR3, the DNA is TGCGCCAGCAGCCAAGACCATGTCAGCTCCTACGAGCAGTACTTC.

The chain uses TRBV9 and TRBJ2-1; 7 bases are a match to TRBD2. V trimming: 1 base; J trimming: 4 bases; junction bases outside the gene matches: 8. Germline-derived CDR1 and CDR2 are SGDLS and YYNGEE. This CDR3 is built from 16 residues. The CDR3 nucleotides are TGTGCCAGCAGCGTACGACGTTCGGGGGGTTACAATGAGCAGTTCTTC. Translating it yields CASSVRRSGGYNEQFF.

This clone was seen a few times. The chain employs TRBV19 and TRBJ1-5; 7 positions agree with TRBD1. The CDR3 has 16 amino acids. CDR1 is LNHDA and CDR2 is SQIVND in the germline V gene (reference sequence). V was clipped by 3 bases and J by 3 bases; unmatched bases: 8. The CDR3 loop reads CASSMRGQWFNQPQHF. The CDR3, as DNA: TGTGCCAGTAGTATGAGGGGACAGTGGTTCAATCAGCCCCAGCATTTT.